This TCR beta chain was profiled in a study of blood T cells in healthy people across ages. The J segment lost 4 bases and the V segment lost 5 bases, leaving 5 bases of the junction unmatched. CDR1 is SEHNR and CDR2 is FQNEAQ in the germline V gene (reference sequence). CDR3 size: 16 residues. A remark on this clonotype: What it recognizes is unknown.

Study outcomes and limitations: Possibly confounding the expanded clonotype changes was the fact that donor CMV status was unknown.

Then a second PCR, running about 6 to 12 cycles, was carried out with a sample-barcoded 5' primer and a J-beta primer mix. TCRdb reprocessed the 5' RACE reads with MiXCR, giving one entry per CDR3 protein. The table includes around 500,000 distinct CDR3 sequences, approximately 26% detected once. These data are also associated with another study on T cells of mothers and their children. That paper notes: The overlap seen between related mothers and children slightly exceeded that of unrelated pairs, though not significantly.

The sequenced sample was blood. The chain combines TRBV7-9 with TRBJ2-3; TRBD2 matches 14 bases. The receptor was derived from a boy aged 2-9 years in good health. The CDR3 region is CASSAMTSGRADTQYF. The CDR3 DNA is TGTGCCAGCAGCGCCATGACTAGCGGGAGGGCAGATACGCAGTATTTT.